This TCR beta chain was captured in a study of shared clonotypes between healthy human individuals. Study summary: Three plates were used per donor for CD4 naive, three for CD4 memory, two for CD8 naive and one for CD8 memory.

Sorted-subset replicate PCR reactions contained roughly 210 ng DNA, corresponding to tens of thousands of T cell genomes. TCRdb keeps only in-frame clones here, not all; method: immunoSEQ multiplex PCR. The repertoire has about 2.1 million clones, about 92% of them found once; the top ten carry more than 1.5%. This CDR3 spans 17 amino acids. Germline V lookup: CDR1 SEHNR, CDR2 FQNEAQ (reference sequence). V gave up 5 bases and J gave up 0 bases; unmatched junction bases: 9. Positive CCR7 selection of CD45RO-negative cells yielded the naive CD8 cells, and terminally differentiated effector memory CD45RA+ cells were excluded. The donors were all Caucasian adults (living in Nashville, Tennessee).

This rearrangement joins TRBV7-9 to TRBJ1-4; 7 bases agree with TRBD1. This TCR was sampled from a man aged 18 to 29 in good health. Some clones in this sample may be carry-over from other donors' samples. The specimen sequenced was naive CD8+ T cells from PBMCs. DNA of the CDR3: TGTGCCAGCAGCACAGGCGGGACAGTTGCAACTAATGAAAAACTGTTTTTT. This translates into CASSTGGTVATNEKLFF.